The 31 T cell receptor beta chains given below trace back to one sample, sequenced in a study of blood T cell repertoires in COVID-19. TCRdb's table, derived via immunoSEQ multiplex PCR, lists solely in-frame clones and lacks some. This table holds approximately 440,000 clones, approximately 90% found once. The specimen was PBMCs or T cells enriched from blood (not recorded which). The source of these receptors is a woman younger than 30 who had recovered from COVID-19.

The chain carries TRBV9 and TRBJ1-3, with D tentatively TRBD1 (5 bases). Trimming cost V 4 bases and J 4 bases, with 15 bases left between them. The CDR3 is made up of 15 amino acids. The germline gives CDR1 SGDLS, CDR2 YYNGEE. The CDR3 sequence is CASSRDFDSGNTIYF. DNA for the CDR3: TGTGCCAGCAGCCGGGACTTCGACTCCGGAAACACCATATATTTT.

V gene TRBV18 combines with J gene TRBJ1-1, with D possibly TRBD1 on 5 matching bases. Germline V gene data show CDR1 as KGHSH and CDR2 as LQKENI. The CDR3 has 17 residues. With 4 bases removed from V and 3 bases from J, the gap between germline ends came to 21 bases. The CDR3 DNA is TGTGCCAGCTCACAGCTCCCGGGACTGTATTTGGACACTGAAGCTTTCTTT. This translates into CASSQLPGLYLDTEAFF.

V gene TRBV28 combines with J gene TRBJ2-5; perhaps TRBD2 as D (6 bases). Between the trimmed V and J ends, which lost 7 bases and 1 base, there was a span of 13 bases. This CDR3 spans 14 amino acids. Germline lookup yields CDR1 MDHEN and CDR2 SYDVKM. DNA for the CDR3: TGTGCCAGCAACCCGGGGGACGGCCAAGAGACCCAGTACTTC. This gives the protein CASNPGDGQETQYF.

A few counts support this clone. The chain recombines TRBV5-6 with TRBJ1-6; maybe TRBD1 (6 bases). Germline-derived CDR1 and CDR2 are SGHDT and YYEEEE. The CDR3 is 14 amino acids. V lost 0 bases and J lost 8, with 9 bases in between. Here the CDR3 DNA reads TGTGCCAGCAGCTTGGTGCAGGGGCATTCACCCCTCCACTTT. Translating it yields CASSLVQGHSPLHF. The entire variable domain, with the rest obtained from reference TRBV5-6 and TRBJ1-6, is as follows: DAGVTQSPTHLIKTRGQQVTLRCSPKSGHDTVSWYQQALGQGPQFIFQYYEEEERQRGNFPDRFSGHQFPNYSSELNVNALLLGDSALYLCASSLVQGHSPLHFGNGTRLTVT.

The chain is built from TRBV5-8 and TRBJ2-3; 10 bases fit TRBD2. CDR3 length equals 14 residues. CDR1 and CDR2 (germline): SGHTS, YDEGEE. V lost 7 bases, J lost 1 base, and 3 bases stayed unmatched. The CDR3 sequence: CASHLAGGTDTQYF. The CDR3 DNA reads TGTGCCAGCCACCTAGCGGGGGGCACAGATACGCAGTATTTT.

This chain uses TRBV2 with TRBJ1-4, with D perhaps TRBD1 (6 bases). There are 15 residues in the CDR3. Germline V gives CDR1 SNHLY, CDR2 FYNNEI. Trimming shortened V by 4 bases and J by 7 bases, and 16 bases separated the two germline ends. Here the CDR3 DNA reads TGTGCCAGCAGTGCCCCGGGGGGCTTGGGTGAAAAACTGTTTTTT. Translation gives CASSAPGGLGEKLFF.

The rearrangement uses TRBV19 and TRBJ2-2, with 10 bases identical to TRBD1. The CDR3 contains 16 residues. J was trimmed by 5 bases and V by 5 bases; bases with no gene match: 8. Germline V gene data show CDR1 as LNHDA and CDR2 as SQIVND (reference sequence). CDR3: CASSPRTGGRTGELFF. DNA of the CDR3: TGTGCCAGTAGTCCCCGGACAGGGGGACGGACCGGGGAGCTGTTTTTT.

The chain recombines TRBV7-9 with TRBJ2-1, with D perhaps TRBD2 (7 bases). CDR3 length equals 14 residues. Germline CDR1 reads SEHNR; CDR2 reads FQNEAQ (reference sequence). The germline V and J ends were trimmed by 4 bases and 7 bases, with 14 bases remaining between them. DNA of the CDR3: TGTGCCAGCAGCTCCGGGGGGCCCCCGAATGAGCAGTTCTTC. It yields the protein CASSSGGPPNEQFF.

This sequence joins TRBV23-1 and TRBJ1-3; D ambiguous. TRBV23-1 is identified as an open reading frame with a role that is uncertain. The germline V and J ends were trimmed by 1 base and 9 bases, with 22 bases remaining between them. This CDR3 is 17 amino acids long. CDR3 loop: CASSQYRQNDIATTIYF. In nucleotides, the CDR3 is TGCGCCAGCAGTCAATATCGCCAGAACGACATTGCCACCACCATATATTTT.

For the CDR3, the DNA is TGTGCCAGTAAGGTTTCGGAGTCTTTGAACACTGAAGCTTTCTTT. Translated: CASKVSESLNTEAFF. The J gene is TRBJ1-1, the V gene TRBV19; D not certain. The CDR3 has 15 residues. Germline V gene lookup returns CDR1 LNHDA and CDR2 SQIVND (reference sequence). V lost 7 bases and J lost 0, with 15 bases in between.

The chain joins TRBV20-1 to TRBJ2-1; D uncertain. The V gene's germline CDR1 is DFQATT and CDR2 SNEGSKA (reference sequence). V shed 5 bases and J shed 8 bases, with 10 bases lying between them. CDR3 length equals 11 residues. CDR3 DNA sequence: TGCAGTGCTGTCTTGGCGGATGAGCAGTTCTTC. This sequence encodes CSAVLADEQFF.

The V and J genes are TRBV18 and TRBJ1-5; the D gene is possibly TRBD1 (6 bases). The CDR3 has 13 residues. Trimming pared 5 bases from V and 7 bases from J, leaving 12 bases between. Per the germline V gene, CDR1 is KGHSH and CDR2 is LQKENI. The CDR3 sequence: CASSGDRSQPQHF. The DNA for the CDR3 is TGTGCCAGCTCAGGTGACAGGTCGCAGCCCCAGCATTTT.

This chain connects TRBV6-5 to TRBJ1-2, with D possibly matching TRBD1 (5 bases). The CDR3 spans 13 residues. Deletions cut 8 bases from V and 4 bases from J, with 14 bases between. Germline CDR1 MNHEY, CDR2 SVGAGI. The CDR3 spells CASLGRALYGYTF. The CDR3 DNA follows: TGTGCCAGCCTGGGCAGGGCCCTCTATGGCTACACCTTC.

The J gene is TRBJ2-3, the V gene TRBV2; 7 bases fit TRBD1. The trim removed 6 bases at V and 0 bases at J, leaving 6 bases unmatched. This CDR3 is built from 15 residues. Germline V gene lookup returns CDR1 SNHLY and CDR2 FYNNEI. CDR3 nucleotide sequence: TGTGCCAGCAGGAGGGACAGCTATAGCACAGATACGCAGTATTTT. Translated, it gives CASRRDSYSTDTQYF.

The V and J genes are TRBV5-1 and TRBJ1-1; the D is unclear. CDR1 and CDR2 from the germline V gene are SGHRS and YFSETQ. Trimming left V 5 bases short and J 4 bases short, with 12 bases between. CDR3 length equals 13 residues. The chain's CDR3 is CASRVGPGTEAFF. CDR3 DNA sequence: TGCGCCAGCAGGGTTGGGCCCGGCACTGAAGCTTTCTTT. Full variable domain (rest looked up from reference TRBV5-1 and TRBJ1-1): KAGVTQTPRYLIKTRGQQVTLSCSPISGHRSVSWYQQTPGQGLQFLFEYFSETQRNKGNFPGRFSGRQFSNSRSEMNVSTLELGDSALYLCASRVGPGTEAFFGQGTRLTVV.

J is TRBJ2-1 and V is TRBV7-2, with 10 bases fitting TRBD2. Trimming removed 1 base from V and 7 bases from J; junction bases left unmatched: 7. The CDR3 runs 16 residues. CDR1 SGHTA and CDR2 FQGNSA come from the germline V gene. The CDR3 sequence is CASSLVAGTSVNEQFF. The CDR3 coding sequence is TGTGCCAGCAGCTTAGTTGCCGGGACTAGCGTAAATGAGCAGTTCTTC.

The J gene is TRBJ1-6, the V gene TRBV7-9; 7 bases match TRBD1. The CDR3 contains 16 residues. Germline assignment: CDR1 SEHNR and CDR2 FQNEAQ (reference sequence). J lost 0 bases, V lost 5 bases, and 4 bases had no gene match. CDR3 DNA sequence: TGTGCCAGCAGCCTCAGGGACAGCTCCTATAATTCACCCCTCCACTTT. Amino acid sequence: CASSLRDSSYNSPLHF.

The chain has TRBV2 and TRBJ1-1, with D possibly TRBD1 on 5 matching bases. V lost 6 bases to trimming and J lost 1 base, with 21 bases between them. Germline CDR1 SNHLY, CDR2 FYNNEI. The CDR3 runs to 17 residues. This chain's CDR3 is CASRGRPGPGQNTEAFF. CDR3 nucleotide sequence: TGTGCCAGCAGAGGCCGACCGGGCCCAGGGCAGAACACTGAAGCTTTCTTT.

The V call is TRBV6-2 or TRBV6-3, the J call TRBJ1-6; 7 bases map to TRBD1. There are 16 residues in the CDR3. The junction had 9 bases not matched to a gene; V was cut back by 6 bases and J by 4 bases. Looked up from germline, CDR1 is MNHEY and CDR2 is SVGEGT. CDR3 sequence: CASSPLRTGYNSPLHF. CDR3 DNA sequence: TGTGCCAGCAGCCCATTGCGGACAGGTTATAATTCACCCCTCCACTTT.

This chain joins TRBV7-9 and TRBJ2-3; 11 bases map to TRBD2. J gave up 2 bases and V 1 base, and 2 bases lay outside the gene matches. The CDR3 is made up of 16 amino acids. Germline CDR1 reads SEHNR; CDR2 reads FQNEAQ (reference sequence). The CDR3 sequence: CASSLVAGGNTDTQYF. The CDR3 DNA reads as TGTGCCAGCAGCTTAGTAGCGGGGGGGAACACAGATACGCAGTATTTT. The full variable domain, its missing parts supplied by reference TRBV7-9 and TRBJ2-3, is DTGVSQNPRHKITKRGQNVTFRCDPISEHNRLYWYRQTLGQGPEFLTYFQNEAQLEKSRLLSDRFSAERPKGSFSTLEIQRTEQGDSAMYLCASSLVAGGNTDTQYFGPGTRLTVL.

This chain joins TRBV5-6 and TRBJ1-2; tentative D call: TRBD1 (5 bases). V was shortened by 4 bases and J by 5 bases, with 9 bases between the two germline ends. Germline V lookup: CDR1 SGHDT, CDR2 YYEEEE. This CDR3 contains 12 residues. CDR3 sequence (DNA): TGTGCCAGCAGCGACAGAAGATATGGCTACACCTTC. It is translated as CASSDRRYGYTF.

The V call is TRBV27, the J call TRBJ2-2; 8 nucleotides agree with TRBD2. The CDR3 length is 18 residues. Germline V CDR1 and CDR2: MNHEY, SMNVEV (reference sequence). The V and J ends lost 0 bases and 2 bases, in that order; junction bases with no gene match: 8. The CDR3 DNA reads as TGTGCCAGCAGTTTATCCTCCGTTCGGGGGGGCAACACCGGGGAGCTGTTTTTT. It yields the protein CASSLSSVRGGNTGELFF.

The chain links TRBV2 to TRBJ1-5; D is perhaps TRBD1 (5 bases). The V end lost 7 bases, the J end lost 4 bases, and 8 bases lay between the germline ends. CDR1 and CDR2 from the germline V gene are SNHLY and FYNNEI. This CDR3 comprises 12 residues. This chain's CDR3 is CASNRGNQPQHF. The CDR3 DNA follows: TGTGCCAGCAATCGGGGGAATCAGCCCCAGCATTTT.

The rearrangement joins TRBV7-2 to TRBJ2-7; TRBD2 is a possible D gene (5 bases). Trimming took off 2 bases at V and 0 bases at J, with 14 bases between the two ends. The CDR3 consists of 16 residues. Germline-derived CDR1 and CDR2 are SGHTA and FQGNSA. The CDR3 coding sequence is TGTGCCAGCAGCTTACACGGCGGGCTGAGCTCCTACGAGCAGTACTTC. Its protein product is CASSLHGGLSSYEQYF.

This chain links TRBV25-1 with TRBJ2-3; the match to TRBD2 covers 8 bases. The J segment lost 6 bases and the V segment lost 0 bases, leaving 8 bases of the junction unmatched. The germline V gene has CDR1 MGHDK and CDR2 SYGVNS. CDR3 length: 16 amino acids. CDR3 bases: TGTGCCAGCAGTGAATACGGCGGGGGGCCGGGTGATACGCAGTATTTT. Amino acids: CASSEYGGGPGDTQYF. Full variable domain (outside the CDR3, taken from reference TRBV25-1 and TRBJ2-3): EADIYQTPRYLVIGTGKKITLECSQTMGHDKMYWYQQDPGMELHLIHYSYGVNSTEKGDLSSESTVSRIRTEHFPLTLESARPSHTSQYLCASSEYGGGPGDTQYFGPGTRLTVL.

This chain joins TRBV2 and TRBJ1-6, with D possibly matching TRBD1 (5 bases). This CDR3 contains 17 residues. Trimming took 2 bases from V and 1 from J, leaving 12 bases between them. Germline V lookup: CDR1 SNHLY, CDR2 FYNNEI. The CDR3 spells CASSEMGGGSYNSPLHF. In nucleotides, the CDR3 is TGTGCCAGCAGTGAAATGGGGGGAGGATCCTATAATTCACCCCTCCACTTT.

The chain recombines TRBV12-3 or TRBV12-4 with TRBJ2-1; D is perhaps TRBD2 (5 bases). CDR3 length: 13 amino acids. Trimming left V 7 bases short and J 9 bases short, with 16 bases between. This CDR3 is CASNHASSREQFF. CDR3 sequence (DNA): TGTGCCAGCAACCACGCTAGCAGCCGTGAGCAGTTCTTC.

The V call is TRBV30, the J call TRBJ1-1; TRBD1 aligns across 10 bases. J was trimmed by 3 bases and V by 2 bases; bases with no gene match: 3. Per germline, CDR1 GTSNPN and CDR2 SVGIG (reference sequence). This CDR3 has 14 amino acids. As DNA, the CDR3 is TGTGCCTGGAGTCCAGGGACAGGGGACACTGAAGCTTTCTTT. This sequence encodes CAWSPGTGDTEAFF.

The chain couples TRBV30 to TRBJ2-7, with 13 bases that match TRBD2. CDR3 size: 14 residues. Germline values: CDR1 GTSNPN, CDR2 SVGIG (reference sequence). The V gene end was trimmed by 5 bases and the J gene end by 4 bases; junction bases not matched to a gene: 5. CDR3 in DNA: TGTGCCTGGGCAACTAGCGGGGGGGCATACGAGCAGTACTTC. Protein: CAWATSGGAYEQYF.

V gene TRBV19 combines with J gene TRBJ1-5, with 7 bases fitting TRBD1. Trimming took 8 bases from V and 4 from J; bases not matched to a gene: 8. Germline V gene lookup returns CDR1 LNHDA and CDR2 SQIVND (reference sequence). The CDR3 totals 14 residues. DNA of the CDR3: TGTGCCAGTCTCGCGACAGGGTCAAATCAGCCCCAGCATTTT. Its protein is CASLATGSNQPQHF.

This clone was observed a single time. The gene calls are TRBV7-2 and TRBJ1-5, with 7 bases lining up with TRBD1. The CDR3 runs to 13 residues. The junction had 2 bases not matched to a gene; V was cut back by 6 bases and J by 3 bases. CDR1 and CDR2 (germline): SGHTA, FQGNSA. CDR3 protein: CASRGQPNQPQHF. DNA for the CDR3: TGTGCCAGCAGGGGACAGCCCAATCAGCCCCAGCATTTT.